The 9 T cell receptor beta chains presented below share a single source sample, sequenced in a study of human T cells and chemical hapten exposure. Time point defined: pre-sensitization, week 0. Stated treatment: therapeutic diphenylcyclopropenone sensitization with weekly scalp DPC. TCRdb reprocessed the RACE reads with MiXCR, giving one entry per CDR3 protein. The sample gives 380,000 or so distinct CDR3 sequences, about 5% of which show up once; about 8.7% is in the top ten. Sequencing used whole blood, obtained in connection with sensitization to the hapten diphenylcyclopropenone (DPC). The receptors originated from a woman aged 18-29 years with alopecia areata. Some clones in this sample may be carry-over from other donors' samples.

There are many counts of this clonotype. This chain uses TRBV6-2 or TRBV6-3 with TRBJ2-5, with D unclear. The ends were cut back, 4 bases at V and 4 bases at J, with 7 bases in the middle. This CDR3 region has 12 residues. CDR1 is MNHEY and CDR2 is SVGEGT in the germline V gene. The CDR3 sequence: CASSSVRETQYF. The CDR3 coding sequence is TGTGCCAGCAGTTCAGTCCGAGAGACCCAGTACTTC.

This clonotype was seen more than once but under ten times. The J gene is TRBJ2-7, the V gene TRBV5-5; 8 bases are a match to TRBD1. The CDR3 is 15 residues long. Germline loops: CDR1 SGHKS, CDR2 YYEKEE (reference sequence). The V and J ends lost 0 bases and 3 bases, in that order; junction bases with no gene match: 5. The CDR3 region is CASSLGPGGLYEQYF. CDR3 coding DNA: TGTGCCAGCAGCTTGGGGCCAGGGGGCCTCTACGAGCAGTACTTC.

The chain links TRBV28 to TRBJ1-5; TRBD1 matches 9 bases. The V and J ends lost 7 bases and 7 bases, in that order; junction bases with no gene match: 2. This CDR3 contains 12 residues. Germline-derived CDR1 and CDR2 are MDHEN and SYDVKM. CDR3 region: CASKQGAQPQHF. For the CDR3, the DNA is TGTGCCAGCAAACAGGGGGCGCAGCCCCAGCATTTT. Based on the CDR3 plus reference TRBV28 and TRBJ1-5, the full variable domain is DVKVTQSSRYLVKRTGEKVFLECVQDMDHENMFWYRQDPGLGLRLIYFSYDVKMKEKGDIPEGYSVSREKKERFSLILESASTNQTSMYLCASKQGAQPQHFGDGTRLSIL.

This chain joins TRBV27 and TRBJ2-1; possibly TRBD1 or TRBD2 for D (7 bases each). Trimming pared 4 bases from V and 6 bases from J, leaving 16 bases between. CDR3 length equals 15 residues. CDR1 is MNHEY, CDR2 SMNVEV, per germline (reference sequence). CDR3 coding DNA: TGTGCCAGCAGTTCAGGGGGGGCGCCGGGCAATGAGCAGTTCTTC. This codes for CASSSGGAPGNEQFF.

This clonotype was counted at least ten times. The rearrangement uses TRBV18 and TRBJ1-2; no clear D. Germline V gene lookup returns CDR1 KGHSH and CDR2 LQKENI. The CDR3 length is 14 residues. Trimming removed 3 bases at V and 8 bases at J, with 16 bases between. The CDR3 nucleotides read TGTGCCAGCTCACCTATCAGTTCCTTGTCGGGCTACACCTTC. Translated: CASSPISSLSGYTF.

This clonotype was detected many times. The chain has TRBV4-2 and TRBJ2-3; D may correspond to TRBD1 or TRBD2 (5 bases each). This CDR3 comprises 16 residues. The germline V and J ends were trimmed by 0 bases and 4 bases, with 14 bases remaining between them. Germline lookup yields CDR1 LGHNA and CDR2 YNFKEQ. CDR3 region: CASSQEFGASADTQYF. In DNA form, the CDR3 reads TGTGCCAGCAGCCAAGAGTTCGGGGCCTCCGCAGATACGCAGTATTTT.

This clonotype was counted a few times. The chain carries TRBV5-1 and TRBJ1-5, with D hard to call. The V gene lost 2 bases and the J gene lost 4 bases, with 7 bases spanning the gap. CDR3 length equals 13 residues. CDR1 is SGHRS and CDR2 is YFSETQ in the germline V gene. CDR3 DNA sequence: TGCGCCAGCAGCTTTGAGCCTAATCAGCCCCAGCATTTT. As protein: CASSFEPNQPQHF. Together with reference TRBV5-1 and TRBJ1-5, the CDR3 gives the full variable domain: KAGVTQTPRYLIKTRGQQVTLSCSPISGHRSVSWYQQTPGQGLQFLFEYFSETQRNKGNFPGRFSGRQFSNSRSEMNVSTLELGDSALYLCASSFEPNQPQHFGDGTRLSIL.

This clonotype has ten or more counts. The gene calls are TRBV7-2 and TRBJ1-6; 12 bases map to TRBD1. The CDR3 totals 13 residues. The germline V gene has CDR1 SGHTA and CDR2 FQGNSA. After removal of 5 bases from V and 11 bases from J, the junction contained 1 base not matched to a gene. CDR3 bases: TGTGCCAGCAGCCGGGACAGGGGGCCACCCCTCCACTTT. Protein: CASSRDRGPPLHF.

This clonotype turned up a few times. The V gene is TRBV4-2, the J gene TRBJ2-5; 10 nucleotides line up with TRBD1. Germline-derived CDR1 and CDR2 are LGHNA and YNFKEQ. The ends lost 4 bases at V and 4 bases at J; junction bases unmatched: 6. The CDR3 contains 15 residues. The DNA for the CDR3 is TGTGCCAGCAGCCTAATGGGACAGGGGCGAGAGACCCAGTACTTC. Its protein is CASSLMGQGRETQYF.